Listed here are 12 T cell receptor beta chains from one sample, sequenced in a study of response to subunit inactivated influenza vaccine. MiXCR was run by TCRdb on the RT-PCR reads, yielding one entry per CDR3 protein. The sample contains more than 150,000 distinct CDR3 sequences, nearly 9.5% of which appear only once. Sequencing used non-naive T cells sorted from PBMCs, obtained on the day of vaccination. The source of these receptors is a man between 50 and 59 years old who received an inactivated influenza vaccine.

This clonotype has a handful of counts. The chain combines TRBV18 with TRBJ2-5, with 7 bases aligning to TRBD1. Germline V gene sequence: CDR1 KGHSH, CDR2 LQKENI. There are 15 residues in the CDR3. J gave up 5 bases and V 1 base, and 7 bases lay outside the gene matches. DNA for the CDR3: TGTGCCAGCTCACCACAAGGGGGCGCATCGGAGACCCAGTACTTC. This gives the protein CASSPQGGASETQYF.

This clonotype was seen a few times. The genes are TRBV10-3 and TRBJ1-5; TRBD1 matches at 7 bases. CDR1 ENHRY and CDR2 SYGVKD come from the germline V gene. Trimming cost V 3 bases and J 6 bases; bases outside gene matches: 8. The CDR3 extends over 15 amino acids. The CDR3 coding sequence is TGTGCCATCAGTGATACCGGACAGGACGGTCAGCCCCAGCATTTT. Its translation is CAISDTGQDGQPQHF.

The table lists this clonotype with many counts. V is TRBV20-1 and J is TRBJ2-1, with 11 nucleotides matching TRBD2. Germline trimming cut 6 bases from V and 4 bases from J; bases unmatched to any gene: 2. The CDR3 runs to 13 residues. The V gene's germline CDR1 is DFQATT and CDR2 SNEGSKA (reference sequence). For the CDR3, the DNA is TGCAGTGCGAGGACTAGCGGGTACAATGAGCAGTTCTTC. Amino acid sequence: CSARTSGYNEQFF.

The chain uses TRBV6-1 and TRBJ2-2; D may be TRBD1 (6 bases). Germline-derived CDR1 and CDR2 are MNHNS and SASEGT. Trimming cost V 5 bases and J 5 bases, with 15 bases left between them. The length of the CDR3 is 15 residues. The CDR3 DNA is TGTGCCAGCAGTCAACGAGACAGGAATACCGGGGAGCTGTTTTTT. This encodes CASSQRDRNTGELFF.

DNA of the CDR3: TGTGCCAGCAGGTCGATTACTGGGGGGAATGAGCAGTTCTTC. Protein: CASRSITGGNEQFF. The rearrangement links TRBV6-1 to TRBJ2-1; weak D call: TRBD2 (6 bases). The CDR3 sequence is 14 residues long. V shed 6 bases and J shed 7 bases, with 16 bases lying between them. Per germline, CDR1 MNHNS and CDR2 SASEGT.

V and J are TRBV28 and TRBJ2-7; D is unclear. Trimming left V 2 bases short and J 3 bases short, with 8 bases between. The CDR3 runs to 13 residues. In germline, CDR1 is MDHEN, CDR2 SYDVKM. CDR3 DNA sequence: TGTGCCAGCAGTTTAGTGAACTACTACGAGCAGTACTTC. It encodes CASSLVNYYEQYF. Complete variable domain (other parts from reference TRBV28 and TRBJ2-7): DVKVTQSSRYLVKRTGEKVFLECVQDMDHENMFWYRQDPGLGLRLIYFSYDVKMKEKGDIPEGYSVSREKKERFSLILESASTNQTSMYLCASSLVNYYEQYFGPGTRLTVT.

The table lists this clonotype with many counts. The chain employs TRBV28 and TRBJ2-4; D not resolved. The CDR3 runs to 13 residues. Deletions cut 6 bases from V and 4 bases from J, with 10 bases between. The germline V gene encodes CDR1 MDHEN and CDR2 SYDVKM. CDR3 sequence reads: CASRELGKNIQYF. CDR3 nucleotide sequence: TGTGCCAGCAGGGAACTCGGAAAAAACATTCAGTACTTC. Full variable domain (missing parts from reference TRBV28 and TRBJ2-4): DVKVTQSSRYLVKRTGEKVFLECVQDMDHENMFWYRQDPGLGLRLIYFSYDVKMKEKGDIPEGYSVSREKKERFSLILESASTNQTSMYLCASRELGKNIQYFGAGTRLSVL.

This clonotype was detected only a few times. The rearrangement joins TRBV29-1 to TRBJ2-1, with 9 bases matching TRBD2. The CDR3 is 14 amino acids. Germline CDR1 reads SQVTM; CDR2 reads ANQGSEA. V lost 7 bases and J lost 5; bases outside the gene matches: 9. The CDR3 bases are TGCAGCGCGATTAGCGGGAGTGGCCACAATGAGCAGTTCTTC. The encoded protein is CSAISGSGHNEQFF.

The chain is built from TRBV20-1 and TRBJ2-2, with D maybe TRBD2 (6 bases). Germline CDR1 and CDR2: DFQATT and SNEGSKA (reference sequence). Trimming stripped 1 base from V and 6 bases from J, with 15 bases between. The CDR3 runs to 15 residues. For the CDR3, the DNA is TGCAGTGCTAGAGCTACGGGAGTCTTCGCCGGGGAGCTGTTTTTT. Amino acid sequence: CSARATGVFAGELFF.

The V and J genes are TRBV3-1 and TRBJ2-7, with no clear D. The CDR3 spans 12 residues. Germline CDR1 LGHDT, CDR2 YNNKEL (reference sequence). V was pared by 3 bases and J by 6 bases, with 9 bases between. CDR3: CASSQARAEQYF. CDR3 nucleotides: TGTGCCAGCAGCCAGGCCCGAGCCGAGCAGTACTTC.

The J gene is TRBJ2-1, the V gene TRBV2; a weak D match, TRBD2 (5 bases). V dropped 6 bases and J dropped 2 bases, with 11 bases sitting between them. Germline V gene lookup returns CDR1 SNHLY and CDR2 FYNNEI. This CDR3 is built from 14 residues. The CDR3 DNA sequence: TGTGCCAGCAGCGGGTCCGGGGCCTACAATGAGCAGTTCTTC. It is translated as CASSGSGAYNEQFF. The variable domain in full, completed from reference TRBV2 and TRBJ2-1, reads EPEVTQTPSHQVTQMGQEVILRCVPISNHLYFYWYRQILGQKVEFLVSFYNNEISEKSEIFDDQFSVERPDGSNFTLKIRSTKLEDSAMYFCASSGSGAYNEQFFGPGTRLTVL.

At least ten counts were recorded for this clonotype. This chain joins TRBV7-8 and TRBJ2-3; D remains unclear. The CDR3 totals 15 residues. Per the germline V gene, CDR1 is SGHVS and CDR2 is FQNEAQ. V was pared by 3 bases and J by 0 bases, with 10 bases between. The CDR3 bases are TGTGCCAGCAGCTTCCTGGGCGTCAGCACAGATACGCAGTATTTT. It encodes CASSFLGVSTDTQYF. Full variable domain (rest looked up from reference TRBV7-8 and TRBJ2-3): GAGVSQSPRYKVAKRGQDVALRCDPISGHVSLFWYQQALGQGPEFLTYFQNEAQLDKSGLPSDRFFAERPEGSVSTLKIQRTQQEDSAVYLCASSFLGVSTDTQYFGPGTRLTVL.